This TCR beta chain was observed in a study of response to subunit inactivated influenza vaccine. General study findings and limits: Each seasonal influenza vaccination, the authors suggested, recruits few new T cells.

V trimming: 3 bases; J trimming: 3 bases; junction bases outside the gene matches: 6. The CDR3 extends over 16 amino acids. Germline CDR1 and CDR2: SGHRS and YFSETQ. TCRdb reprocessed the RT-PCR reads with MiXCR, giving one entry per CDR3 protein. The sample holds hundreds of thousands of distinct CDR3 sequences, less than 15% seen once. On this clonotype itself: Its antigen remains unknown.

The chain is built from TRBV5-1 and TRBJ2-6, with 7 bases aligning to TRBD2. The TCR sequence derives from a man aged 50-59 years who received an inactivated influenza vaccine. This material consisted of PBMCs from blood, taken roughly 15 days before vaccination. The CDR3 coding sequence is TGCGCCAGCAGCTCCGGCGGGGGAAATGGGGCCAACGTCCTGACTTTC. It yields the protein CASSSGGGNGANVLTF.